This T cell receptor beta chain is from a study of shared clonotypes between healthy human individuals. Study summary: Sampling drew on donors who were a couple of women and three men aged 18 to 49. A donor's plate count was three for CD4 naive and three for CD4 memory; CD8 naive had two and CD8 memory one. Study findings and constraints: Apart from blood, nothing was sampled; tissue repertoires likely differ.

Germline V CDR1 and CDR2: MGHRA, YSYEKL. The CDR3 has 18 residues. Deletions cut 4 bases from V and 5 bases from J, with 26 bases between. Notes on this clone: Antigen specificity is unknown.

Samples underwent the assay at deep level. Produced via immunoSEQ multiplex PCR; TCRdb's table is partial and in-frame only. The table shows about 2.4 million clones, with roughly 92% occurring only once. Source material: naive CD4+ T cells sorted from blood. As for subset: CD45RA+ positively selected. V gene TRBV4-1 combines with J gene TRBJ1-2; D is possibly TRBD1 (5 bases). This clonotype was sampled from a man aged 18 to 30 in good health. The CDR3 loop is CASSPQPPTVAGVYGYTF. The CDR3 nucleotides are TGCGCCAGCAGCCCACAGCCCCCAACAGTTGCGGGGGTTTATGGCTACACCTTC.